This is a list of T cell receptor beta chains from one sample in a study of Graves' ophthalmopathy and Graves' hyperthyroidism. One entry per CDR3 protein results from TCRdb running MiXCR on the multiplex PCR reads. The table records some 240,000 distinct CDR3 sequences, around 42% of them present only once. Material: peripheral blood. All receptors derive from an adult man with Graves' ophthalmopathy. CDR3s include the opening cysteine and the closing phenylalanine or tryptophan. Each record gives: J gene, CDR3 length, V gene, CDR3 protein.

j_call: TRBJ2-2; cdr3_length: 12; v_call: TRBV5-1; cdr3_aa: CASSGQTGELFF
j_call: TRBJ2-5; cdr3_length: 14; v_call: TRBV7-6; cdr3_aa: CASSWGGAQETQYF
j_call: TRBJ2-2; cdr3_length: 17; v_call: TRBV24-1; cdr3_aa: CATSDNRDRGDTGELFF
j_call: TRBJ1-1; cdr3_length: 15; v_call: TRBV7-8; cdr3_aa: CASSLDGLMNTEAFF
j_call: TRBJ2-7; cdr3_length: 12; v_call: TRBV4-2; cdr3_aa: CASSQGLDEQYF
j_call: TRBJ2-5; cdr3_length: 15; v_call: TRBV5-1; cdr3_aa: CASSTPGQGQETQYF
j_call: TRBJ2-5; cdr3_length: 15; v_call: TRBV6-1; cdr3_aa: CASSESLRGLETQYF
j_call: TRBJ2-6; cdr3_length: 17; v_call: TRBV7-9; cdr3_aa: CASSKLAGTSGANVLTF
j_call: TRBJ2-7; cdr3_length: 13; v_call: TRBV9; cdr3_aa: CAPSPGGSYEQYF
j_call: TRBJ1-4; cdr3_length: 15; v_call: TRBV10-2; cdr3_aa: CATRAEGATNEKLFF
j_call: TRBJ1-6; cdr3_length: 14; v_call: TRBV12-3/TRBV12-4; cdr3_aa: CASSLGQYNSPLHF
j_call: TRBJ1-1; cdr3_length: 13; v_call: TRBV19; cdr3_aa: CASKERLNTEAFF
j_call: TRBJ1-1; cdr3_length: 15; v_call: TRBV7-9; cdr3_aa: CASSTLGGSNTEAFF
j_call: TRBJ2-7; cdr3_length: 16; v_call: TRBV20-1; cdr3_aa: CSAREGYGTSGYEQYF
j_call: TRBJ2-7; cdr3_length: 14; v_call: TRBV11-2; cdr3_aa: CASSLVGAAYEQYF
j_call: TRBJ1-1; cdr3_length: 13; v_call: TRBV7-6; cdr3_aa: CASSSNMNTEAFF
j_call: TRBJ2-7; cdr3_length: 13; v_call: TRBV10-3; cdr3_aa: CAISESIEYEQYF
j_call: TRBJ2-5; cdr3_length: 14; v_call: TRBV7-3; cdr3_aa: CASSQEGREETQYF
j_call: TRBJ2-7; cdr3_length: 14; v_call: TRBV7-2; cdr3_aa: CASSYRVAGYEQYF
j_call: TRBJ2-7; cdr3_length: 17; v_call: TRBV2; cdr3_aa: CASSFPGLAGSSYEQYF
j_call: TRBJ1-2; cdr3_length: 13; v_call: TRBV7-9; cdr3_aa: CASSLPGVQLNTF
j_call: TRBJ2-5; cdr3_length: 14; v_call: TRBV18; cdr3_aa: CASSPPAGDRTQYF
j_call: TRBJ2-5; cdr3_length: 13; v_call: TRBV12-3/TRBV12-4; cdr3_aa: CASSQTPSGGRDF
j_call: TRBJ1-2; cdr3_length: 15; v_call: TRBV19; cdr3_aa: CASSIKTQGDYGYTF
j_call: TRBJ2-1; cdr3_length: 16; v_call: TRBV10-3; cdr3_aa: CASSPGTSGGADEQFF
j_call: TRBJ1-4; cdr3_length: 17; v_call: TRBV9; cdr3_aa: CATSPGTGRATNEKLFF
j_call: TRBJ1-5; cdr3_length: 16; v_call: TRBV2; cdr3_aa: CATSPGGGLHGGPQHF
j_call: TRBJ1-2; cdr3_length: 12; v_call: TRBV29-1; cdr3_aa: CSVAGQGLGYTF
j_call: TRBJ1-4; cdr3_length: 13; v_call: TRBV12-3/TRBV12-4; cdr3_aa: CASSFVGNEKLFF
j_call: TRBJ2-2; cdr3_length: 16; v_call: TRBV24-1; cdr3_aa: CATSDPTSGGTGELFF
j_call: TRBJ1-2; cdr3_length: 14; v_call: TRBV11-3; cdr3_aa: CASTLGQGSVGYTF
j_call: TRBJ1-4; cdr3_length: 15; v_call: TRBV25-1; cdr3_aa: CASSYRQGVNEKLFF
j_call: TRBJ1-2; cdr3_length: 16; v_call: TRBV10-3; cdr3_aa: CASSEVSAGGGYGYTF
j_call: TRBJ1-2; cdr3_length: 14; v_call: TRBV28; cdr3_aa: CASSIPGPFYGYTF
j_call: TRBJ2-5; cdr3_length: 14; v_call: TRBV10-2; cdr3_aa: CASRERLAFETQYF
j_call: TRBJ1-5; cdr3_length: 12; v_call: TRBV7-9; cdr3_aa: CASSFVDQPQHF
j_call: TRBJ2-7; cdr3_length: 14; v_call: TRBV10-3; cdr3_aa: CAISDAGGTYEQYF
j_call: TRBJ1-2; cdr3_length: 15; v_call: TRBV19; cdr3_aa: CASRETGGADYGYTF
j_call: TRBJ1-1; cdr3_length: 14; v_call: TRBV20-1; cdr3_aa: CSARATAEDTEAFF
j_call: TRBJ2-5; cdr3_length: 15; v_call: TRBV10-2; cdr3_aa: CASSDQGTVQETQYF